These 29 T cell receptor beta chains originate from one sample sequenced in a study of blood T cell repertoires in COVID-19. Assay: immunoSEQ multiplex PCR; the TCRdb copy retains only in-frame clones and omits some. The table shows 200,000 to 300,000 clones, with about 91% occurring only once. The sample consisted of PBMCs or T cells enriched from blood (not recorded which). The receptors were gathered from a woman aged 40 to 55 with acute COVID-19.

This chain joins TRBV6-2 or TRBV6-3 and TRBJ1-5, with TRBD1 matching 7 bases. CDR3 length: 14 residues. Germline V gene data show CDR1 as MNHEY and CDR2 as SVGEGT. Losses at the gene ends were 5 bases for V and 4 bases for J; bases not matched to a gene: 5. This CDR3 reads CASSRGDRNQPQHF. In DNA form, the CDR3 reads TGTGCCAGCAGTAGGGGGGACAGAAATCAGCCCCAGCATTTT.

The chain combines TRBV5-7 with TRBJ2-7; TRBD2 matches 11 bases. TRBV5-7 is noted as an ORF with a role that remains uncertain. After removal of 6 bases from V and 6 bases from J, the junction contained 11 bases not matched to a gene. The CDR3 loop spans 15 amino acids. CDR3 nucleotide sequence: TGTGCCAGCAAGATAGCGGGAGGGCCACGCCTCGAGCAGTACGTC. Translation gives CASKIAGGPRLEQYV.

The count of this clone is one. The chain links TRBV7-9 to TRBJ2-7; D is undetermined. The CDR3 has 14 amino acids. Germline lookup yields CDR1 SEHNR and CDR2 FQNEAQ (reference sequence). V was clipped by 7 bases and J by 2 bases, with 15 bases between them. DNA for the CDR3: TGTGCCAGCACCCAAGCGAGGCAGACCTACGAGCAGTACTTC. This encodes CASTQARQTYEQYF.

The J gene is TRBJ1-5, the V gene TRBV18; 7 nucleotides match TRBD1. The germline CDR1 and CDR2 sequences are KGHSH and LQKENI. The CDR3 has 14 residues. V trimming: 1 base; J trimming: 6 bases; junction bases outside the gene matches: 3. The CDR3 sequence is CASSPQGAAQPQHF. Written as DNA, the CDR3 is TGTGCCAGCTCACCACAGGGGGCGGCTCAGCCCCAGCATTTT.

The CDR3 spells CASSQDSGGSEQFF. CDR3 coding DNA: TGCGCCAGCAGCCAAGATTCGGGAGGCAGTGAGCAGTTCTTC. The chain recombines TRBV4-3 with TRBJ2-1; 7 bases agree with TRBD2. In germline, CDR1 is LGHNA, CDR2 YSLEER. Trimming removed 0 bases from V and 9 bases from J; junction bases left unmatched: 5. The CDR3 totals 14 residues.

The chain recombines TRBV4-3 with TRBJ1-2, with D possibly matching TRBD1 (5 bases). The germline CDR1 and CDR2 sequences are LGHNA and YSLEER. Trimming pared 3 bases from V and 5 bases from J, leaving 19 bases between. There are 16 residues in the CDR3. The CDR3 nucleotides read TGCGCCAGCAGCCAGGAAATTACAGGTCTAGGGTATGGCTACACCTTC. Residues: CASSQEITGLGYGYTF.

This sequence joins TRBV7-2 and TRBJ2-7; D is ambiguous. V lost 4 bases to trimming and J lost 4 bases, with 8 bases between them. Germline V gene lookup returns CDR1 SGHTA and CDR2 FQGNSA. The CDR3 totals 12 residues. CDR3 loop: CASSYARYEQYF. DNA for the CDR3: TGTGCCAGCAGCTATGCTAGATACGAGCAGTACTTC.

The J gene is TRBJ1-2, the V gene TRBV30; 8 bases map to TRBD1. V was clipped by 3 bases and J by 7 bases; unmatched bases: 13. CDR3 length: 15 residues. Germline CDR1 and CDR2: GTSNPN and SVGIG (reference sequence). In DNA form, the CDR3 reads TGTGCCTGGAGCGGGACCAGGGGGCGAGGTGGTGGCTACACCTTC. Protein: CAWSGTRGRGGGYTF.

The rearrangement links TRBV5-4 to TRBJ2-6, with D perhaps TRBD2 (6 bases). Trimming removed 1 base at V and 3 bases at J, with 11 bases between. Germline-derived CDR1 and CDR2 are SGHNT and YYREEE (reference sequence). The CDR3 runs to 16 residues. CDR3 loop: CASSLPQGGGANVLTF. The DNA of the CDR3 is TGTGCCAGCAGCTTGCCCCAGGGAGGTGGGGCCAACGTCCTGACTTTC.

The CDR3 protein is CASSFRRGLNTEAFF. For the CDR3, the DNA is TGTGCCAGCAGTTTCAGAAGGGGCCTGAACACTGAAGCTTTCTTT. The chain carries TRBV28 and TRBJ1-1; weak D call: TRBD1 (5 bases). The CDR3 contains 15 residues. CDR1 is MDHEN and CDR2 is SYDVKM in the germline V gene. V was shortened by 3 bases and J by 0 bases, with 11 bases between the two germline ends.

CDR3 in amino acids: CASSQDVGRLSYNEQFF. As DNA, the CDR3 is TGTGCCAGCAGCCAAGATGTGGGGAGGCTGTCCTACAATGAGCAGTTCTTC. The chain recombines TRBV3-1 (or the pseudogene TRBV3-2) with TRBJ2-1; D might be TRBD2 (6 bases). CDR3 size: 17 residues. Between the trimmed V and J ends, which lost 0 bases and 1 base, there was a span of 13 bases. Germline lookup yields CDR1 LGHDT and CDR2 YNNKEL (reference sequence).

This clone was observed a few times. The rearrangement links TRBV5-1 to TRBJ1-2; D unclear. Trimming shortened V by 4 bases and J by 9 bases, and 22 bases separated the two germline ends. This CDR3 has 15 residues. Germline V gene lookup returns CDR1 SGHRS and CDR2 YFSETQ. CDR3 region: CASSKTTDGLLSYTF. The CDR3 nucleotides read TGCGCCAGCAGCAAGACAACTGACGGACTGCTGAGCTACACCTTC.

The rearrangement links TRBV5-1 to TRBJ1-6; a possible D gene is TRBD1 (5 bases). The V gene lost 5 bases and the J gene lost 2 bases, with 8 bases spanning the gap. CDR3 size: 14 residues. From germline, CDR1 is SGHRS and CDR2 YFSETQ. CDR3 loop: CASRGDPYNSPLHF. As DNA, the CDR3 is TGCGCCAGCAGAGGGGATCCCTATAATTCACCCCTCCACTTT.

This chain uses TRBV6-5 with TRBJ2-5; 7 bases map to TRBD2. V was clipped by 4 bases and J by 3 bases; unmatched bases: 8. Germline assignment: CDR1 MNHEY and CDR2 SVGAGI. The CDR3 totals 15 residues. For the CDR3, the DNA is TGTGCCAGCAGTTCAGCGGGAAGAGGGGAAGAGACCCAGTACTTC. Translating gives CASSSAGRGEETQYF.

The chain uses TRBV5-1 and TRBJ2-5, with a possible D match to TRBD1 (5 bases). The CDR3 covers 14 residues. Trimming took off 0 bases at V and 4 bases at J, with 10 bases between the two ends. Germline CDR1 SGHRS, CDR2 YFSETQ. The DNA for the CDR3 is TGCGCCAGCAGCTTGGACAGGTTCCGAGAGACCCAGTACTTC. It encodes CASSLDRFRETQYF.

This clone came up once. The CDR3 DNA reads as TGCGCCAGCAGCCACTTTACACAGGGAATTGGGACAGATACGCAGTATTTT. Its protein is CASSHFTQGIGTDTQYF. This rearrangement joins TRBV4-1 to TRBJ2-3; perhaps TRBD1 as D (6 bases). The V end lost 3 bases, the J end lost 3 bases, and 19 bases lay between the germline ends. CDR3 size: 17 residues. Germline V gene sequence: CDR1 MGHRA, CDR2 YSYEKL.

This chain joins TRBV18 and TRBJ2-2, with 8 bases that match TRBD1. After removal of 5 bases from V and 1 base from J, the junction contained 0 bases not matched to a gene. CDR1 and CDR2 from the germline V gene are KGHSH and LQKENI. This CDR3 is 14 amino acids long. Written as DNA, the CDR3 is TGTGCCAGCTCAGGGACAGGGAACACCGGGGAGCTGTTTTTT. Translation: CASSGTGNTGELFF.

This chain joins TRBV19 and TRBJ2-1; tentatively, D is TRBD2 (5 bases). Looked up from germline, CDR1 is LNHDA and CDR2 is SQIVND (reference sequence). V lost 1 base and J 6 bases, leaving 16 bases between the germline ends. The CDR3 sequence is 16 residues long. This chain's CDR3 is CASSIVSPRGGNEQFF. The DNA of the CDR3 is TGTGCCAGTAGTATAGTTAGCCCCCGGGGTGGCAATGAGCAGTTCTTC.

The V call is TRBV30, the J call TRBJ1-6; D gene uncertain. Germline V gene sequence: CDR1 GTSNPN, CDR2 SVGIG (reference sequence). Deletions cut 4 bases from V and 1 base from J, with 14 bases between. CDR3 size: 16 residues. The CDR3 DNA reads as TGTGCCTGGACCCAGGAGGATTGGTCCTATAATTCACCCCTCCACTTT. This sequence encodes CAWTQEDWSYNSPLHF.

V and J are TRBV9 and TRBJ1-1; 7 bases match TRBD1. This CDR3 spans 15 amino acids. The V segment lost 4 bases and the J segment 10 bases; nucleotides outside the gene matches: 16. Germline V gene sequence: CDR1 SGDLS, CDR2 YYNGEE. The DNA for the CDR3 is TGTGCCAGCAGCCCTCGACCGACAGGGCGCCAAGGAGCTTTCTTT. It codes for CASSPRPTGRQGAFF.

V and J are TRBV11-3 and TRBJ2-5; 7 bases match TRBD2. The CDR3 has 15 residues. V was clipped by 5 bases and J by 2 bases; unmatched bases: 8. Germline V gene data show CDR1 as SGHNT and CDR2 as YENEEA. The CDR3 region is CASSLGGGKQETQYF. The CDR3 DNA reads as TGTGCCAGCAGCCTTGGGGGGGGAAAGCAAGAGACCCAGTACTTC.

The chain is built from TRBV10-1 and TRBJ1-4; D is perhaps TRBD1 (5 bases). CDR1 WNHNN and CDR2 SYGVQD come from the germline V gene (reference sequence). The CDR3 consists of 14 residues. The ends were cut back, 3 bases at V and 10 bases at J, with 15 bases in the middle. The CDR3 protein is CASSESRVGAKLFF. The CDR3 DNA reads as TGCGCCAGCAGTGAAAGCAGGGTCGGTGCAAAACTGTTTTTT.

The V gene is TRBV7-2, the J gene TRBJ1-3; a possible D gene is TRBD1 (5 bases). Trimming shortened V by 2 bases and J by 4 bases, and 6 bases separated the two germline ends. Germline CDR1 reads SGHTA; CDR2 reads FQGNSA. The CDR3 covers 13 residues. In nucleotides, the CDR3 is TGTGCCAGCAGCTTAAGACAGGGAAACACCATATATTTT. Translating it yields CASSLRQGNTIYF.

Only one count was recorded for this clone. The rearrangement uses TRBV7-2 and TRBJ2-1; possible D gene TRBD2, 5 bases. CDR3 length: 15 amino acids. The germline V gene has CDR1 SGHTA and CDR2 FQGNSA. With 5 bases removed from V and 4 bases from J, the gap between germline ends came to 15 bases. CDR3 DNA sequence: TGTGCCAGCAGCGCCGGGGTGTGGAAATACAATGAGCAGTTCTTC. It encodes CASSAGVWKYNEQFF.

This chain uses TRBV7-8 with TRBJ1-2; D perhaps matches TRBD1 (5 bases). Germline V CDR1 and CDR2: SGHVS, FQNEAQ. The CDR3 loop spans 13 amino acids. The germline V and J ends were trimmed by 2 bases and 11 bases, with 15 bases remaining between them. DNA of the CDR3: TGTGCCAGCAGCTTAAGGAACGGGGGTGGATACACCTTC. It is translated as CASSLRNGGGYTF.

The V and J genes are TRBV2 and TRBJ2-1; 10 nucleotides agree with TRBD2. The V gene end was trimmed by 6 bases and the J gene end by 8 bases; junction bases not matched to a gene: 10. The CDR3 is 15 amino acids. CDR1 and CDR2 from the germline V gene are SNHLY and FYNNEI. This chain's CDR3 is CASRLSGRARDEQFF. DNA for the CDR3: TGTGCCAGCAGGCTCAGCGGGAGGGCGAGGGATGAGCAGTTCTTC.

This chain joins TRBV2 and TRBJ1-4; 9 positions match TRBD1. The J segment lost 8 bases and the V segment lost 4 bases, leaving 11 bases of the junction unmatched. Germline V gene sequence: CDR1 SNHLY, CDR2 FYNNEI. The CDR3 spans 16 residues. The CDR3 DNA follows: TGTGCCAGCAGTGCCTTAACCGGGACAGGGAAGGAAAAACTGTTTTTT. Translation: CASSALTGTGKEKLFF. Full variable domain (missing parts from reference TRBV2 and TRBJ1-4): EPEVTQTPSHQVTQMGQEVILRCVPISNHLYFYWYRQILGQKVEFLVSFYNNEISEKSEIFDDQFSVERPDGSNFTLKIRSTKLEDSAMYFCASSALTGTGKEKLFFGSGTQLSVL.

The V call is TRBV5-1, the J call TRBJ1-1; 12 bases line up with TRBD1. CDR3 length equals 16 residues. Germline V gene lookup returns CDR1 SGHRS and CDR2 YFSETQ. The ends lost 4 bases at V and 13 bases at J; junction bases unmatched: 17. Written as DNA, the CDR3 is TGCGCCAGCAGCGCGACGGGACAGGGGGCAGGGGAAAGAGGTTTCTTT. Its translation: CASSATGQGAGERGFF.

This sequence joins TRBV11-2 and TRBJ1-4; D is uncertain. The CDR3 consists of 13 residues. The germline gives CDR1 SGHAT, CDR2 FQNNGV. V lost 1 base and J 13 bases, leaving 13 bases between the germline ends. The CDR3 sequence is CASSLVSFQRLFF. The CDR3 nucleotides read TGTGCCAGCAGCTTAGTGTCGTTTCAGCGACTGTTTTTT.